This T cell receptor (beta chain) was recorded in a study of blood T cell repertoires in COVID-19. Study context: Whether acute or convalescent, the COVID-19 samples came from the United States, Italy and Spain. Nucleic acid was either cDNA or gDNA, and it came from T cells, B-cell-depleted T cells, or PBMCs.

Methods used by the authors: Estimation of nucleated cell counts was performed using reference gene primer amplification. Data came from immunoSEQ multiplex PCR; TCRdb stores just in-frame clones and leaves some out. D and trimming were read from the DNA, whereas the V and J calls and clone size are those reported in that table. The sample holds around 30,000 clones, 90% seen once. Germline V lookup: CDR1 LGHDT, CDR2 YNNKEL (reference sequence). Between the trimmed V and J ends, which lost 1 base and 9 bases, there was a span of 16 bases. The CDR3 is made up of 15 amino acids. The sample was peripheral blood. The chain carries TRBV3-1 (or the pseudogene TRBV3-2) and TRBJ1-3, with D possibly matching TRBD1 (5 bases). This TCR came from a man in his sixties with active COVID-19. The CDR3 loop is CASSQGAGSRTTIYF. In DNA form, the CDR3 reads TGTGCCAGCAGCCAAGGGGCAGGGTCTCGAACCACCATATATTTT.